This TCR beta chain was captured by sequencing in a study of shared clonotypes between healthy human individuals. Study summary: Each donor's CD4 naive and CD4 memory cells filled three plates apiece, CD8 naive two, and CD8 memory one.

Naive CD8 cells comprised CD45RO-negative, CCR7-positively selected cells, excluding terminally differentiated effector memory CD45RA+ cells. The data were produced by immunoSEQ multiplex PCR, yet TCRdb's version contains in-frame clones alone and is incomplete. The profile shows about 2.1 million clones, roughly 95% of them singletons. The germline V gene has CDR1 SQVTM and CDR2 ANQGSEA. This CDR3 is 14 amino acids long. Between the trimmed V and J ends, which lost 0 bases and 4 bases, there was a span of 12 bases. To note about this clone: The antigen remains unidentified.

Findings of the study overall: Clonotypes which were not shared had lower generation probabilities than clonotypes that all four donors shared.

Sequenced input: naive CD8+ T cells from PBMCs. The chain combines TRBV29-1 with TRBJ1-2, with D unclear. The receptor's source is a man aged 18 to 29 in good health. Some clones in this sample may be carry-over from other donors' samples. The CDR3: CSVEDGTVTYGYTF. The CDR3 DNA sequence: TGCAGCGTTGAAGATGGCACCGTCACCTATGGCTACACCTTC. Full variable domain (missing parts from reference TRBV29-1 and TRBJ1-2): SAVISQKPSRDICQRGTSLTIQCQVDSQVTMMFWYRQQPGQSLTLIATANQGSEATYESGFVIDKFPISRPNLTFSTLTVSNMSPEDSSIYLCSVEDGTVTYGYTFGSGTRLTVV.